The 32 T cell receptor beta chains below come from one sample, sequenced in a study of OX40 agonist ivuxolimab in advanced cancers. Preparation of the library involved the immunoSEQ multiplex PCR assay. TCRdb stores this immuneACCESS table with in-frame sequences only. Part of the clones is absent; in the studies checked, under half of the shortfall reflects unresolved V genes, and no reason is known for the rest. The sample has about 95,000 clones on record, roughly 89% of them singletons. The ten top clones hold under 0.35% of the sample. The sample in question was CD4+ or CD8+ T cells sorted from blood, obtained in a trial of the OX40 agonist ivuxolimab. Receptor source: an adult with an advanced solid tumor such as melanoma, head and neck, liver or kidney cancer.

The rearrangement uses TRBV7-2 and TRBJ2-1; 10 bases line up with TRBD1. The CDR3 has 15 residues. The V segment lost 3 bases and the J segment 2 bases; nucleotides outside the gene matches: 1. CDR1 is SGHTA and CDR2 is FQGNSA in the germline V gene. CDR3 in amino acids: CASSFGTGAYNEQFF. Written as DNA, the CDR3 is TGTGCCAGCAGCTTTGGGACAGGGGCCTACAATGAGCAGTTCTTC.

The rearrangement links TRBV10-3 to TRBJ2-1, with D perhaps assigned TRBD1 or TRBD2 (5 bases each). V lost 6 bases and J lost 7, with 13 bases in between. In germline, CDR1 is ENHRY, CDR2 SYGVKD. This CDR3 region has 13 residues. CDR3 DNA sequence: TGTGCCATCAGCACCGGGGCGGAAAATGAGCAGTTCTTC. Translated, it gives CAISTGAENEQFF.

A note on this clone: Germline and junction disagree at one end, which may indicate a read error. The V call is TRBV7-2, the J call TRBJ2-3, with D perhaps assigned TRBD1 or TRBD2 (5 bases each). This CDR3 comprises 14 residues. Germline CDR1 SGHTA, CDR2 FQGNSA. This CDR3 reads CATSLKWGTDTQYF. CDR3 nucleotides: TGTGCCACCAGCCTCAAATGGGGGACAGATACGCAGTATTTT.

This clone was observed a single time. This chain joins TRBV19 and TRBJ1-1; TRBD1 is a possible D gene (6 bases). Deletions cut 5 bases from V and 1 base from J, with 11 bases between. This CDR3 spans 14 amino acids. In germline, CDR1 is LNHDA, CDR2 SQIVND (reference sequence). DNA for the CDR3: TGTGCCAGTAGTCTCGCCAGGGGGAACACTGAAGCTTTCTTT. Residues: CASSLARGNTEAFF.

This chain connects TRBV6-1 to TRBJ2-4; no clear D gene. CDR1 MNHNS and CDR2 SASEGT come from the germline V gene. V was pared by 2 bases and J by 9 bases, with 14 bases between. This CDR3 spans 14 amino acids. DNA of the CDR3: TGTGCCAGCAGTGAAAGTGGGCCCCCGGCCATTCAGTACTTC. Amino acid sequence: CASSESGPPAIQYF.

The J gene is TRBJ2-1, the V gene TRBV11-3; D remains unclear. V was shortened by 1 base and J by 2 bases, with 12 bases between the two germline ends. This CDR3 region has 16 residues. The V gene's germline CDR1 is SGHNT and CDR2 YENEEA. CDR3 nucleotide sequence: TGTGCCAGCAGCTTAGGCCCAGGATCAACCTACAATGAGCAGTTCTTC. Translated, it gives CASSLGPGSTYNEQFF.

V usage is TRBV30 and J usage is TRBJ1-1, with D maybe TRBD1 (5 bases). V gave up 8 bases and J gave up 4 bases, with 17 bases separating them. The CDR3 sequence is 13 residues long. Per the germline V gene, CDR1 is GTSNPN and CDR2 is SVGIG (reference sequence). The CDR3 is CARIRGVTTEAFF. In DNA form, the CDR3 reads TGTGCCCGAATCCGGGGGGTTACCACTGAAGCTTTCTTT.

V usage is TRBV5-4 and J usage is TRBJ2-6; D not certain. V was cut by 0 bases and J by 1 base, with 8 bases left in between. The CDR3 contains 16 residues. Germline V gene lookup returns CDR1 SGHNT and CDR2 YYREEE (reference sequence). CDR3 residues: CASSLDYYSGANVLTF. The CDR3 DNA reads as TGTGCCAGCAGCTTGGACTACTATTCTGGGGCCAACGTCCTGACTTTC.

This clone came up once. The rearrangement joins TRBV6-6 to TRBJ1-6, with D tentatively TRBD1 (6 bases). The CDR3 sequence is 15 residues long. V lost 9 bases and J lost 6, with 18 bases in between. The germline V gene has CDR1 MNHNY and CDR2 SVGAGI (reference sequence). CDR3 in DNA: TGTGCCAGTTGGGACATCCACACCGGTAATTCACCCCTCCACTTT. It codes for CASWDIHTGNSPLHF.

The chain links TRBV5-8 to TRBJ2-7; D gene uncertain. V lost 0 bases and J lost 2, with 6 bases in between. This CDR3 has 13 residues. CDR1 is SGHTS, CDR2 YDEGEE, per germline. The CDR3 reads CASSLGTTYEQYF. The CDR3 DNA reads TGTGCCAGCAGCTTGGGCACCACCTACGAGCAGTACTTC.

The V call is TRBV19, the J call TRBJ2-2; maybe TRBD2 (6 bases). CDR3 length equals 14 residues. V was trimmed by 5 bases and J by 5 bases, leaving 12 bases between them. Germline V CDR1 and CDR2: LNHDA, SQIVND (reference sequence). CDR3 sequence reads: CASSSGLLTGELFF. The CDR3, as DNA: TGTGCCAGTAGTTCGGGACTCTTAACCGGGGAGCTGTTTTTT.

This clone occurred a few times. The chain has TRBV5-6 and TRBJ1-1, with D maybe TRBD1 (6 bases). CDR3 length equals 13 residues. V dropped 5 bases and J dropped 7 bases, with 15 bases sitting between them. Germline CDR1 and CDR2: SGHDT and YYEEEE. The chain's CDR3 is CASSYQGGFEAFF. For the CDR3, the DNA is TGTGCCAGCAGTTATCAAGGGGGTTTTGAAGCTTTCTTT. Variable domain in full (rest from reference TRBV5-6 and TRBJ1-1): DAGVTQSPTHLIKTRGQQVTLRCSPKSGHDTVSWYQQALGQGPQFIFQYYEEEERQRGNFPDRFSGHQFPNYSSELNVNALLLGDSALYLCASSYQGGFEAFFGQGTRLTVV.

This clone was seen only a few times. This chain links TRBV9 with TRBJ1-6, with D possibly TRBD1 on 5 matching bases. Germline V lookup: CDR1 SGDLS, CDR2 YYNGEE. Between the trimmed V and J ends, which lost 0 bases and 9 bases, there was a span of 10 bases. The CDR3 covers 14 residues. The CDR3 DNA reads TGTGCCAGCAGCGTAGGGGACTTCCCTTCACCCCTCCACTTT. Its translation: CASSVGDFPSPLHF.

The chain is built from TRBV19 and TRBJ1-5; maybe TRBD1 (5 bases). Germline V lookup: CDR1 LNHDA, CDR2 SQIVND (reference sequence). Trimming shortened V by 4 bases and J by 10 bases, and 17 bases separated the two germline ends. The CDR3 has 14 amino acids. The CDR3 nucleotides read TGTGCCAGTAGTAACACCCCAGGGTCGGTCCCCCAGCATTTT. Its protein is CASSNTPGSVPQHF. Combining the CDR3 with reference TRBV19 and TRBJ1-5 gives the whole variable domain DGGITQSPKYLFRKEGQNVTLSCEQNLNHDAMYWYRQDPGQGLRLIYYSQIVNDFQKGDIAEGYSVSREKKESFPLTVTSAQKNPTAFYLCASSNTPGSVPQHFGDGTRLSIL.

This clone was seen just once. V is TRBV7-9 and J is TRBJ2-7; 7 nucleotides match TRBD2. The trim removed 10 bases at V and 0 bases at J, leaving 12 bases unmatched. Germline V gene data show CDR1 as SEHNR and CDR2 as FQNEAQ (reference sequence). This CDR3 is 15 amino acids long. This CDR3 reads CATSGGRTNSYEQYF. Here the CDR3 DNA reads TGTGCCACCTCGGGGGGACGGACGAACTCCTACGAGCAGTACTTC.

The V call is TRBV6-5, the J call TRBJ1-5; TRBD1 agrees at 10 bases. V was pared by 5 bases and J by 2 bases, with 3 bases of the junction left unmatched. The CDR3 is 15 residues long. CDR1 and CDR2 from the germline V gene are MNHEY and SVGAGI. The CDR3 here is CASSPGTGGNQPQHF. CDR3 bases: TGTGCCAGCAGTCCCGGGACAGGGGGCAATCAGCCCCAGCATTTT.

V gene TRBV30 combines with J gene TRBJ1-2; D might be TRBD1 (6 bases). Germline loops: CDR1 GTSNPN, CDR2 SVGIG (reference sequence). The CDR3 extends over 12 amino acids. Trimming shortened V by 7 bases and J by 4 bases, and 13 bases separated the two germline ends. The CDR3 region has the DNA TGTGCCTCTACCCAGGGGACCTATGGCTACACCTTC. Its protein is CASTQGTYGYTF.

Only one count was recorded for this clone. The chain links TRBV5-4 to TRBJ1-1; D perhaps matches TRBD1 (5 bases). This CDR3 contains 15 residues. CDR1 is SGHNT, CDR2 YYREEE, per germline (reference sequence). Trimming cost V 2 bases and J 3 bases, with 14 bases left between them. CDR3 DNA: TGTGCCAGCAGCTTCTTCAGGGCATGGGACACTGAAGCTTTCTTT. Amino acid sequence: CASSFFRAWDTEAFF.

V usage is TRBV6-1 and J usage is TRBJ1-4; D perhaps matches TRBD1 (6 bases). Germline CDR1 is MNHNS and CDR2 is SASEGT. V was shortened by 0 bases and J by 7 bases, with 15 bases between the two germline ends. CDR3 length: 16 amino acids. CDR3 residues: CASSEAMDSDREKLFF. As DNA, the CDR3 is TGTGCCAGCAGTGAAGCGATGGACAGTGACCGTGAAAAACTGTTTTTT.

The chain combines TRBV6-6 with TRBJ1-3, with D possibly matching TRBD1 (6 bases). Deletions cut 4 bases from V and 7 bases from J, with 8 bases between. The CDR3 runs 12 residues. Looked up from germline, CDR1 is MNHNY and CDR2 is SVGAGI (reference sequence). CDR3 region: CASSLGGNTIYF. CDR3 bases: TGTGCCAGCAGTTTAGGGGGTAACACCATATATTTT.

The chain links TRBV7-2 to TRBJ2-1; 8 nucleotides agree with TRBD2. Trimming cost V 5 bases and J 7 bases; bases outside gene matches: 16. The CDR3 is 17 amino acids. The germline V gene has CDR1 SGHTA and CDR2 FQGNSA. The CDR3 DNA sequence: TGTGCCAGCAGCCCCCGGGCCGGGACTAGTGGTGGGAATGAGCAGTTCTTC. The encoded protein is CASSPRAGTSGGNEQFF.

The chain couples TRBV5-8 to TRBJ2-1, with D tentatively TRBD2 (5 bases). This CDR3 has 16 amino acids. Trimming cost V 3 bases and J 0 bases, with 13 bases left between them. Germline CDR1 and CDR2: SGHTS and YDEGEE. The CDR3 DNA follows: TGTGCCAGCAGCTCCCGGAGGCAGAACTCCTACAATGAGCAGTTCTTC. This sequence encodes CASSSRRQNSYNEQFF.

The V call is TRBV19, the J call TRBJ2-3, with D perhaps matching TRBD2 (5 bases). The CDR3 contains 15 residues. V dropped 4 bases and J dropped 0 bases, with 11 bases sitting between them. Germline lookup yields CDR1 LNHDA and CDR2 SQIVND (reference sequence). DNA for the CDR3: TGTGCCAGTAGTAACCCGGACTCCAGCACAGATACGCAGTATTTT. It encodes CASSNPDSSTDTQYF.

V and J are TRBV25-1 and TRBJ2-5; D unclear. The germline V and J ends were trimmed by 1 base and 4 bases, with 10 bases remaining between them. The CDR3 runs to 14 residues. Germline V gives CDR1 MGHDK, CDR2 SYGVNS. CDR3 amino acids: CASSEFGDGETQYF. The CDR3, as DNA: TGTGCCAGCAGTGAATTTGGGGATGGAGAGACCCAGTACTTC.

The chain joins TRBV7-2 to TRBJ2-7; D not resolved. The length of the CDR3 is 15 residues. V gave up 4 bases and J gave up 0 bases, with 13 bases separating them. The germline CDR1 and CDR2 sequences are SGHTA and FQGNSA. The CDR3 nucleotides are TGTGCCAGCAGCTCACCCCGGTACGACTCCTACGAGCAGTACTTC. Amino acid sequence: CASSSPRYDSYEQYF.

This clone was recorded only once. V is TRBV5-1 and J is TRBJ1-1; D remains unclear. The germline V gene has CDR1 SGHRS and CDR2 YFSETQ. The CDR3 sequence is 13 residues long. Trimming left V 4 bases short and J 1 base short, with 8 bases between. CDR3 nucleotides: TGCGCCAGCAGCACCAGACAGAACACTGAAGCTTTCTTT. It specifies CASSTRQNTEAFF.

The CDR3 protein is CSVGQLNTEAFF. The CDR3, as DNA: TGCAGCGTAGGACAGCTGAACACTGAAGCTTTCTTT. This chain links TRBV29-1 with TRBJ1-1, with D maybe TRBD1 (6 bases). The CDR3 has 12 amino acids. Germline CDR1 reads SQVTM; CDR2 reads ANQGSEA. V was pared by 6 bases and J by 0 bases, with 8 bases between. The whole variable domain, remainder taken from reference TRBV29-1 and TRBJ1-1, is SAVISQKPSRDICQRGTSLTIQCQVDSQVTMMFWYRQQPGQSLTLIATANQGSEATYESGFVIDKFPISRPNLTFSTLTVSNMSPEDSSIYLCSVGQLNTEAFFGQGTRLTVV.

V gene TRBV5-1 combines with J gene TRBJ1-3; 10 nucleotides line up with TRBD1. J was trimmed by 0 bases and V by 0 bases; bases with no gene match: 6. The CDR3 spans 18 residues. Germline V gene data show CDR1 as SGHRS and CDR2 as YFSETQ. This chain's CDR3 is CASSLDGTGANSGNTIYF. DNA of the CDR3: TGCGCCAGCAGCTTGGACGGGACAGGGGCCAACTCTGGAAACACCATATATTTT.

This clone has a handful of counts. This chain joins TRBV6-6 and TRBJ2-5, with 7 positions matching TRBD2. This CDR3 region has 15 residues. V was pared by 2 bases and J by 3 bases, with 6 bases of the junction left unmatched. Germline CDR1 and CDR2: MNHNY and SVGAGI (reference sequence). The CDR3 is CASSYARGVEETQYF. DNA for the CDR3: TGTGCCAGCAGTTACGCCCGGGGGGTAGAAGAGACCCAGTACTTC.

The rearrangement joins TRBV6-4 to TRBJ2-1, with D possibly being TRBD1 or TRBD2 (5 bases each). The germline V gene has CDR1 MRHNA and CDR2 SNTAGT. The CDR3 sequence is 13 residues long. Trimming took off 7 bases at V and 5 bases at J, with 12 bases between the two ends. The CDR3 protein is CASKRGDDNEQFF. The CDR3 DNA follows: TGTGCCAGCAAGAGGGGCGACGACAATGAGCAGTTCTTC.

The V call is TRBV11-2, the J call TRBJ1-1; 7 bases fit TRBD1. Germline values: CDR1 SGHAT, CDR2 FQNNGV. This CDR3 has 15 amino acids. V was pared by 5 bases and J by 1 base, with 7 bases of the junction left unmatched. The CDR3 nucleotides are TGTGCCAGCAGCGCGCGACAGGGATGGAACACTGAAGCTTTCTTT. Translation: CASSARQGWNTEAFF.

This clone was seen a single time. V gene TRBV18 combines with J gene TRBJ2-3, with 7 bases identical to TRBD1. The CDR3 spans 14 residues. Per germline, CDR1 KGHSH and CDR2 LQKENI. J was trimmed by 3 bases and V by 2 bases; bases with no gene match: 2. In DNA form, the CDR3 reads TGTGCCAGCTCACCAGGACAGGTAACAGATACGCAGTATTTT. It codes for CASSPGQVTDTQYF.